This entry lists 2 T cell receptor beta chains sequenced from one sample in a study of blood T cell repertoires in COVID-19 (dated by TCRdb to 2018 to 2021). Library method: the immunoSEQ multiplex PCR assay. Imported from immuneACCESS, the table was reduced by TCRdb to in-frame sequences with V and J called. These copies leave out some clones; in studies compared against another copy, an unresolved V gene accounts for under half, and the cause of the remainder is not known. The sample contains 70,000 or so clones, around 84% of them found a single time. Together, the top ten hold 3.5% to 4.5% of the sample. The sample taken for sequencing was peripheral blood. These receptor sequences come from a man aged 45 to 65 with acute or convalescent COVID-19.

The rearrangement uses TRBV5-4 and TRBJ2-7, with TRBD2 matching over 10 bases. Germline CDR1 reads SGHNT; CDR2 reads YYREEE (reference sequence). The length of the CDR3 is 15 residues. Germline trimming cut 0 bases from V and 3 bases from J; bases unmatched to any gene: 3. The CDR3 nucleotides are TGTGCCAGCAGCTTGGGTAGCGGGAGGAGCTACGAGCAGTACTTC. Translated, it gives CASSLGSGRSYEQYF.

The genes are TRBV7-6 and TRBJ1-5; D gene ambiguous. From germline, CDR1 is SGHVS and CDR2 FNYEAQ. The CDR3 sequence is 14 residues long. Trimming took off 2 bases at V and 7 bases at J, with 12 bases between the two ends. CDR3 protein: CASSLMGGNQPQHF. The CDR3, as DNA: TGTGCCAGCAGCTTAATGGGAGGGAACCAGCCCCAGCATTTT.